This T cell receptor (beta chain) originates from a study of Ad26.COV2.S vaccination and SARS-CoV-2 variants. Study background: The vaccine Ad26.COV2.S was put into the muscle once, or twice with 56 days between.

Produced via immunoSEQ multiplex PCR; TCRdb's table is partial and in-frame only. This sample has about 320,000 clones, with 90% found just once. V lost 6 bases and J 2 bases, leaving 14 bases between the germline ends. This CDR3 comprises 16 residues. Germline V CDR1 and CDR2: SGHTA, FQGNSA. Indicated treatment: roughly 20 received Ad26.COV2.S at low or high dose, single or two shots; 5 received placebo; per-sample allocation not given. Sampling occurred on day 63 after the first vaccine or placebo injection. In Boston, an adult donor aged 18-55 years took part. Concerning this clone itself: Its target is not known.

Study conclusions and caveats: Ad26.COV2.S recipients had broader spike-specific TCRs (P = 0.0014).

This chain uses TRBV7-2 with TRBJ2-6; D perhaps matches TRBD1 (6 bases). Material: peripheral blood, obtained in a trial of Ad26.COV2.S vaccine versus placebo. This clonotype was sampled from a person aged 18-60 years who received the Ad26.COV2.S COVID-19 vaccine or a placebo. The CDR3, as DNA: TGTGCCAGCAGTACAGGGCGTTGGGCTGGGGCCAACGTCCTGACTTTC. Amino acid sequence: CASSTGRWAGANVLTF.